This record looks at one T cell receptor (beta chain) sequence and its context. This sample stems from a study of OX40 agonist ivuxolimab in advanced cancers. Looking at the study overall: Cancers in dose escalation were hepatocellular, melanoma, renal cell and head and neck. Treatment received earlier with anti-PD-1, anti-PD-L1 or anti-CTLA-4 agents was allowed, and less than 45% had some.

This CDR3 has 14 amino acids. V lost 0 bases, J lost 7 bases, and 3 bases stayed unmatched. Per germline, CDR1 LGHNA and CDR2 YNFKEQ. Clones were sequenced by immunoSEQ multiplex PCR, and TCRdb holds only the in-frame ones, with some missing. In the table there are about 79,000 clones, about 85% of which are singletons. The chain is built from TRBV4-2 and TRBJ1-2; 9 bases agree with TRBD1. Here the sequenced sample was CD4+ or CD8+ T cells sorted from blood, taken in a trial of the OX40 agonist ivuxolimab. This receptor was taken from an adult with an advanced solid tumor such as melanoma, head and neck, liver or kidney cancer. CDR3 residues: CASSQEGTGSGYTF. Written as DNA, the CDR3 is TGTGCCAGCAGCCAAGAAGGGACAGGGAGTGGCTACACCTTC.